These T cell receptor beta chains were read from a single sample in a study of CD8+ T cells in alopecia areata. Profiled with immunoSEQ multiplex PCR; TCRdb holds only in-frame clones, not every one. This sample yields around 210,000 clones, of which 56% are seen a single time; around 5% belongs to the top ten. Sequenced input: CD8+ T cells sorted from blood. These receptors were obtained from a human donor in good health. Both conserved end residues are part of each CDR3. Each record gives: V gene, J gene, D gene, clone size, CDR3 DNA, CDR3 protein. D genes are given only for firm matches. Clone size is given for some rows only: seen once, a few or many times, or a class if the clone is expanded.

v_call: TRBV11-2; j_call: TRBJ1-6; d_call: NA; clone_size: once; cdr3_nt: TGTGCCAGCTCCCAAAGTGCGCAGGAAGAAAATTCACCCCTCCACTTT; cdr3_aa: CASSQSAQEENSPLHF
v_call: TRBV13; j_call: TRBJ2-7; d_call: NA; clone_size: many; cdr3_nt: TGTGCCAGCAGCCTTACCGGGTCCACCTACGAGCAGTACTTC; cdr3_aa: CASSLTGSTYEQYF
v_call: TRBV30; j_call: TRBJ1-1; d_call: NA; clone_size: NA; cdr3_nt: TGTGCCTGGAGCCGGCCGAGTGAAGCTTTCTTT; cdr3_aa: CAWSRPSEAFF
v_call: TRBV20-1; j_call: TRBJ2-7; d_call: NA; clone_size: few; cdr3_nt: TGCAGTGCTAGAGTAGTCAGCGAGCAGTACTTC; cdr3_aa: CSARVVSEQYF
v_call: TRBV5-1; j_call: TRBJ1-1; d_call: NA; clone_size: few; cdr3_nt: TGCGCCAGCAGCTTTGAGGGGGGCACTGAAGCTTTCTTT; cdr3_aa: CASSFEGGTEAFF
v_call: TRBV5-1; j_call: TRBJ2-3; d_call: NA; clone_size: few; cdr3_nt: TGCGCCAGCAGCGAGGCCGGGATCCGCACAGATACGCAGTATTTT; cdr3_aa: CASSEAGIRTDTQYF
v_call: TRBV15; j_call: TRBJ1-4; d_call: TRBD1; clone_size: few; cdr3_nt: TGTGCCACCAGCAGCTCGGGGCAGGGGGACGAAAAACTGTTTTTT; cdr3_aa: CATSSSGQGDEKLFF
v_call: TRBV28; j_call: TRBJ1-2; d_call: NA; clone_size: NA; cdr3_nt: TGTGCCAGCAGCTCTCCGTGGGTTAACTATGGCTACACCTTC; cdr3_aa: CASSSPWVNYGYTF
v_call: TRBV6-5; j_call: TRBJ2-5; d_call: NA; clone_size: few; cdr3_nt: TGTGCCAGCAGTTACGGGGAGACCCAGTACTTC; cdr3_aa: CASSYGETQYF
v_call: TRBV5-6; j_call: TRBJ2-7; d_call: TRBD1; clone_size: NA; cdr3_nt: TGTGCCAGCAGCGTCCGGGACAGTGTCTACGAGCAGTACTTC; cdr3_aa: CASSVRDSVYEQYF
v_call: TRBV11-2; j_call: TRBJ1-1; d_call: NA; clone_size: NA; cdr3_nt: TGTGCCAGCAGCTTGGATCTTACCAACACTGAAGCTTTCTTT; cdr3_aa: CASSLDLTNTEAFF
v_call: TRBV5-1; j_call: TRBJ2-5; d_call: NA; clone_size: NA; cdr3_nt: TGCGCCAGCAGCGGGGAACAGGACCCCCAAGAGACCCAGTACTTC; cdr3_aa: CASSGEQDPQETQYF
v_call: TRBV7-8; j_call: TRBJ1-5; d_call: TRBD1; clone_size: few; cdr3_nt: TGTGCCAGCAGCTTAGGGACAGGGGATGGCAATCAGCCCCAGCATTTT; cdr3_aa: CASSLGTGDGNQPQHF
v_call: TRBV19; j_call: TRBJ2-1; d_call: TRBD2; clone_size: NA; cdr3_nt: TGTGCCAGTAGTATAGATGGTACTAGCGGGGGGGCCAGGACGCAGTTCTTC; cdr3_aa: CASSIDGTSGGARTQFF
v_call: TRBV4-1; j_call: TRBJ2-2; d_call: NA; clone_size: NA; cdr3_nt: TGCGCCAGCAGCCTCCCACTGGCGAACACCGGGGAGCTGTTTTTT; cdr3_aa: CASSLPLANTGELFF
v_call: TRBV4-1; j_call: TRBJ2-7; d_call: NA; clone_size: NA; cdr3_nt: TGCGCCAGCAGCCAGGAGGACAGTCCCAGCTCCTACGAGCAGTACTTC; cdr3_aa: CASSQEDSPSSYEQYF
v_call: TRBV29-1; j_call: TRBJ1-1; d_call: NA; clone_size: NA; cdr3_nt: TGCAGCGGAGGGTACCGGGGAAGGGTCGCTGAAGCTTTCTTT; cdr3_aa: CSGGYRGRVAEAFF
v_call: TRBV6-6; j_call: TRBJ2-7; d_call: NA; clone_size: few; cdr3_nt: TGTGCCAGCGGTGTCGGGGGGCAGTCTAACTACGAGCAGTACTTC; cdr3_aa: CASGVGGQSNYEQYF
v_call: TRBV4-1; j_call: TRBJ2-1; d_call: NA; clone_size: NA; cdr3_nt: TGCGCCAGCAGCCAAGGGCGAGGATACAATGAGCAGTTCTTC; cdr3_aa: CASSQGRGYNEQFF
v_call: TRBV19; j_call: TRBJ1-1; d_call: NA; clone_size: NA; cdr3_nt: TGTGCCAGTAGATCCGATATGAACACTGAAGCTTTCTTT; cdr3_aa: CASRSDMNTEAFF
v_call: TRBV6-5; j_call: TRBJ2-1; d_call: NA; clone_size: NA; cdr3_nt: TGTGCCAGCAGCCCCGGACAAAGCTCCTACAATGAGCAGTTCTTC; cdr3_aa: CASSPGQSSYNEQFF
v_call: TRBV7-9; j_call: TRBJ1-2; d_call: TRBD1; clone_size: once; cdr3_nt: TGTGCCAGCAGCTTAGATCCGACAGGGGGCTTCTATGGCTACACCTTC; cdr3_aa: CASSLDPTGGFYGYTF
v_call: TRBV29-1; j_call: TRBJ1-1; d_call: NA; clone_size: NA; cdr3_nt: TGCAGCGTTGAAGAAGGTGCGGGGGCGTGGGCTTTCTTT; cdr3_aa: CSVEEGAGAWAFF
v_call: TRBV29-1; j_call: TRBJ2-7; d_call: TRBD1; clone_size: NA; cdr3_nt: TGCAGCGTTGAAGGGACAGGGGGATCCTACGAGCAGTACTTC; cdr3_aa: CSVEGTGGSYEQYF
v_call: TRBV13; j_call: TRBJ2-3; d_call: NA; clone_size: NA; cdr3_nt: TGTGCCAGCAGCTTCGCAGATACGCAGTATTTT; cdr3_aa: CASSFADTQYF
v_call: TRBV15; j_call: TRBJ2-5; d_call: NA; clone_size: NA; cdr3_nt: TGTGCCACCAGCAGAGGGGTCAAAGAGACCCAGTACTTC; cdr3_aa: CATSRGVKETQYF